This TCR beta chain came from a study of blood T cell repertoires in COVID-19. Study at large: PBMCs, B-cell-depleted T cells, or T cells were the source of the cDNA or gDNA that made up the material.

Authors' analysis steps: Estimation of nucleated cell counts was performed using reference gene primer amplification. This table comes from immunoSEQ multiplex PCR, and its TCRdb copy is limited to in-frame clones, with some not included. That table furnishes V, J and clone size, whereas the DNA furnished D and trimming. The table lists about 68,000 clones, approximately 85% of them singletons, with roughly 23% in the top ten. This CDR3 has 16 amino acids. Trimming took 4 bases from V and 1 from J, leaving 14 bases between them. Germline V gene sequence: CDR1 SGHNT, CDR2 YENEEA. The chain links TRBV11-3 to TRBJ1-5, with a weak D call TRBD1 (5 bases). Specimen: peripheral blood. The receptor comes from a man aged 45-65 years with acute or convalescent COVID-19. The CDR3 sequence: CASSSTWGVSNQPQHF. The CDR3 DNA sequence: TGTGCCAGCAGCTCCACCTGGGGGGTGAGCAATCAGCCCCAGCATTTT.